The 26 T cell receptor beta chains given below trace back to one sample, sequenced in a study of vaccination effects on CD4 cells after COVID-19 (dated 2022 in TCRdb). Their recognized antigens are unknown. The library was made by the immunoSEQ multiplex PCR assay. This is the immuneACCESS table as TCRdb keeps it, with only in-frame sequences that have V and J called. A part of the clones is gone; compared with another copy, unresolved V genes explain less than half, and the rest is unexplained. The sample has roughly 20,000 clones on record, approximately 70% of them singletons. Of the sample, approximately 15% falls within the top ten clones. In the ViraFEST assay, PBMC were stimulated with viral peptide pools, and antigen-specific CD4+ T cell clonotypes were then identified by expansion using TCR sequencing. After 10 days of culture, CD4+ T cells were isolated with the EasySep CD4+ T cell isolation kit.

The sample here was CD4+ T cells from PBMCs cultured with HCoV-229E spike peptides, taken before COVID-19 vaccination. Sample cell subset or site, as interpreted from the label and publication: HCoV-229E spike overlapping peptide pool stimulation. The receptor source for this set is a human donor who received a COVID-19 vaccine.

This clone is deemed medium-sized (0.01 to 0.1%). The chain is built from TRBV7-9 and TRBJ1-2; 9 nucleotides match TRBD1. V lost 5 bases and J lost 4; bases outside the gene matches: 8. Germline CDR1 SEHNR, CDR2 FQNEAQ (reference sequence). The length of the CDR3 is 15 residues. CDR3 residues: CASSRSPGQGYGYTF. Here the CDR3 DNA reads TGTGCCAGCAGCAGGAGCCCGGGACAGGGCTATGGCTACACCTTC.

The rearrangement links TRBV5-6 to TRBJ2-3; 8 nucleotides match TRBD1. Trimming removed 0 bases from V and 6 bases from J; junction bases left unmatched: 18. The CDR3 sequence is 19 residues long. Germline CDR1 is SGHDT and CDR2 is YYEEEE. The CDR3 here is CASSLAWGRYRGSSDTQYF. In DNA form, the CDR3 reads TGTGCCAGCAGCTTGGCGTGGGGGCGATACAGGGGGTCATCGGATACGCAGTATTTT.

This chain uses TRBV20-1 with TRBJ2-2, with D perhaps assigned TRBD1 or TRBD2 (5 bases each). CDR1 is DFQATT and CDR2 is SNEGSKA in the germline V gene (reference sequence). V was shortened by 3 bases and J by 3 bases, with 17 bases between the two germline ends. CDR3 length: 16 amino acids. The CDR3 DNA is TGCAGTGCTAGTCAAGGGACGGGCGGGTACACCGGGGAGCTGTTTTTT. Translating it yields CSASQGTGGYTGELFF.

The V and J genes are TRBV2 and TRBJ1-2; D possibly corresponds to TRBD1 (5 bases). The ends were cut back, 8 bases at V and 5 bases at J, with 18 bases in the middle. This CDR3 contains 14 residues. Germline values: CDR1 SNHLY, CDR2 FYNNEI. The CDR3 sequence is CASQGVRRGYGYTF. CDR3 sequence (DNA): TGTGCCAGCCAGGGTGTAAGACGTGGATATGGCTACACCTTC.

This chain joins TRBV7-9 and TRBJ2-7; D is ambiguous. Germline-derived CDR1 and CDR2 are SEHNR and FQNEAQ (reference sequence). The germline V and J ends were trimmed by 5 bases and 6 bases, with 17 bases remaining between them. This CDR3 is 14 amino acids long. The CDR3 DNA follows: TGTGCCAGCAGCCCAAGCCCTGGTGTCGGCGAGCAGTACTTC. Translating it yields CASSPSPGVGEQYF.

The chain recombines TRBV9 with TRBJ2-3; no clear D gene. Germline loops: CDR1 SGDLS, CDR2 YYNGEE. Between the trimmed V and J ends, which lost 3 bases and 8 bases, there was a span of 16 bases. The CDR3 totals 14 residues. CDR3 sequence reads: CASSAPGKVGTQYF. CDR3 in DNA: TGTGCCAGCAGCGCCCCTGGGAAAGTTGGTACGCAGTATTTT.

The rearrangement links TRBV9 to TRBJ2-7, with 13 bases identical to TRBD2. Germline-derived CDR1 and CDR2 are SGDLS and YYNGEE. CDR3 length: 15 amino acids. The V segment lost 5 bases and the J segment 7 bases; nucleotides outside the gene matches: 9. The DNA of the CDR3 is TGTGCCAGCAGTTGGGGGACTAGCGGGATGGGAGAGCAGTACTTC. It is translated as CASSWGTSGMGEQYF.

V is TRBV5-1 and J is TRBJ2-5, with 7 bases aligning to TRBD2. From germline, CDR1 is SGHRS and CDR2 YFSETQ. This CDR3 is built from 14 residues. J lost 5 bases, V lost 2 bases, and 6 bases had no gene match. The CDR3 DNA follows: TGCGCCAGCAGCTTAGCGGGGATCGGGGAGACCCAGTACTTC. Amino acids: CASSLAGIGETQYF.

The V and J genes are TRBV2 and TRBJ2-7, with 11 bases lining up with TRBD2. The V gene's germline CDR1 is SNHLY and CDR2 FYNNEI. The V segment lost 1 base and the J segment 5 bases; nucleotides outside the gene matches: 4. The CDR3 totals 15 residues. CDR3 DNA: TGTGCCAGCAGTGAAGTTAGCGGGGGGGCGGACGAGCAGTACTTC. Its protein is CASSEVSGGADEQYF.

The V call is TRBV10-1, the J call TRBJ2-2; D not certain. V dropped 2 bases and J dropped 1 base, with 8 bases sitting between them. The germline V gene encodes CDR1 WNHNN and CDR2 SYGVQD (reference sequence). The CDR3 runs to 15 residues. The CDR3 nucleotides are TGCGCCAGCAGTGAGGGCTACTGGAACACCGGGGAGCTGTTTTTT. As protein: CASSEGYWNTGELFF.

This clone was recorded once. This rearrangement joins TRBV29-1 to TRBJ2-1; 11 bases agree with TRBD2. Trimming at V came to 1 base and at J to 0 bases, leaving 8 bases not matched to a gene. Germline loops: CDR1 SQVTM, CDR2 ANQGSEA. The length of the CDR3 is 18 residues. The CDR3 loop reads CSVEGRLAGPLSYNEQFF. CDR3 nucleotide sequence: TGCAGCGTTGAAGGTAGACTAGCGGGACCGCTCTCCTACAATGAGCAGTTCTTC.

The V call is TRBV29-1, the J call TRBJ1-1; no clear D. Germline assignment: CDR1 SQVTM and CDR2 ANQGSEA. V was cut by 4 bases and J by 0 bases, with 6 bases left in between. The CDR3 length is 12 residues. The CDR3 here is CSVGRMNTEAFF. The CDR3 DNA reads TGCAGCGTTGGACGTATGAACACTGAAGCTTTCTTT.

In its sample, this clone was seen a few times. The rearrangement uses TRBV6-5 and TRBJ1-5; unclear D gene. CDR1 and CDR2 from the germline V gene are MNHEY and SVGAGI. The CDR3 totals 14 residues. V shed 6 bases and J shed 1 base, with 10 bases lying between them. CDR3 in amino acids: CASSADGSNQPQHF. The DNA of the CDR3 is TGTGCCAGCAGCGCGGACGGAAGCAATCAGCCCCAGCATTTT.

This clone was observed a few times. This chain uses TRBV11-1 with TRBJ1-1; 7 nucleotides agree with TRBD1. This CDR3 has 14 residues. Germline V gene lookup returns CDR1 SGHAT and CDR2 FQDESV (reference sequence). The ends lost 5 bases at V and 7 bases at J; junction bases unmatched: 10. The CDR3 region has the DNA TGTGCCAGCAGCGCTTGGACAGGCTCCGATGAAGCTTTCTTT. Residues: CASSAWTGSDEAFF.

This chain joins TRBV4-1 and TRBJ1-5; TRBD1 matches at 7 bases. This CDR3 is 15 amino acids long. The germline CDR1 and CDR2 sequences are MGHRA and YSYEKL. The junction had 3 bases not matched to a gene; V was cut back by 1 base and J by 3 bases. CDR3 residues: CASSQGQGLNQPQHF. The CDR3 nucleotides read TGCGCCAGCAGCCAAGGACAGGGTCTCAATCAGCCCCAGCATTTT.

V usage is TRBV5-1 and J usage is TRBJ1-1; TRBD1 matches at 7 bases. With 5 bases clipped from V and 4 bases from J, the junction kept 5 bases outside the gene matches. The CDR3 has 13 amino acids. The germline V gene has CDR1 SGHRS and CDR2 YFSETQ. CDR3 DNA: TGCGCCAGCAGGGGGACAGTCCGCACTGAAGCTTTCTTT. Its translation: CASRGTVRTEAFF. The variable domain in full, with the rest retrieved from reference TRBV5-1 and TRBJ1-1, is KAGVTQTPRYLIKTRGQQVTLSCSPISGHRSVSWYQQTPGQGLQFLFEYFSETQRNKGNFPGRFSGRQFSNSRSEMNVSTLELGDSALYLCASRGTVRTEAFFGQGTRLTVV.

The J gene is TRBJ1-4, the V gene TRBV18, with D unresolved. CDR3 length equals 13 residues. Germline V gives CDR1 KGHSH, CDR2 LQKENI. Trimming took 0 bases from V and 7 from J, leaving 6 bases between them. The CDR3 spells CASSPPGFEKLFF. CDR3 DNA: TGTGCCAGCTCACCACCGGGGTTTGAAAAACTGTTTTTT.

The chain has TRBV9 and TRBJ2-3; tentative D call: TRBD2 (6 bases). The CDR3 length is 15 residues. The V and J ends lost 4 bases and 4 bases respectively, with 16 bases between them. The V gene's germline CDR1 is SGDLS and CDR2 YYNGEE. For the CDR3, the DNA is TGTGCCAGCAGCCTCGAGACGGGGGAGGCAGATACGCAGTATTTT. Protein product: CASSLETGEADTQYF.

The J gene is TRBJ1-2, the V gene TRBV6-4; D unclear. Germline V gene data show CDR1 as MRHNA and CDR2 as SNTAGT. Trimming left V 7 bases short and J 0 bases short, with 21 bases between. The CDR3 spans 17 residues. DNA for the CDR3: TGTGCCAGCACTGCTCCGGCGGTAACTCTTCCTAACTATGGCTACACCTTC. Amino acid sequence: CASTAPAVTLPNYGYTF.

CDR3 loop: CASSYRTGNTEAFF. As DNA, the CDR3 is TGTGCCAGCAGCTACCGGACAGGTAACACTGAAGCTTTCTTT. The genes are TRBV6-5 and TRBJ1-1, with 7 bases lining up with TRBD1. This CDR3 has 14 residues. V shed 6 bases, J shed 2 bases, and the junction held 6 bases outside the gene matches. CDR1 MNHEY and CDR2 SVGAGI come from the germline V gene.

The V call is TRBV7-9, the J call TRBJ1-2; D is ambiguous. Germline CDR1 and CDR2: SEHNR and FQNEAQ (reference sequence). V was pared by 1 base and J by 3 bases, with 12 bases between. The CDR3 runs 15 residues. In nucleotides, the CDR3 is TGTGCCAGCAGCTTAGTAGGCAGCCCCTACTATGGCTACACCTTC. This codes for CASSLVGSPYYGYTF.

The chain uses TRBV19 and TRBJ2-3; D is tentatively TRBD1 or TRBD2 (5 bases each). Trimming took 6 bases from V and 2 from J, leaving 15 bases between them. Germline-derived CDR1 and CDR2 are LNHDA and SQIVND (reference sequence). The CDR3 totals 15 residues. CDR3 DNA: TGTGCCAGTAGGAACCCTGGGGGAAACACAGATACGCAGTATTTT. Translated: CASRNPGGNTDTQYF.

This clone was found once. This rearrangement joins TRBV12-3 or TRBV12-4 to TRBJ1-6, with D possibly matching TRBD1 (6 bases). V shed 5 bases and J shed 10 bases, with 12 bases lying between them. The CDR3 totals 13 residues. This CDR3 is CASSRGTRSPLHF. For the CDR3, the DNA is TGTGCCAGCAGTCGGGGGACAAGATCACCCCTCCACTTT.

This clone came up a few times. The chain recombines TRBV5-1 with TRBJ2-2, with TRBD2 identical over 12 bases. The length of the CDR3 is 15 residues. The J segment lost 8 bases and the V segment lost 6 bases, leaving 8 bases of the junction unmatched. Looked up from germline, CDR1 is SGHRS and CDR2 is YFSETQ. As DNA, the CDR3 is TGCGCCAGCACCGGACTAGCGGGGTCTTTTGGGGAGCTGTTTTTT. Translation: CASTGLAGSFGELFF.

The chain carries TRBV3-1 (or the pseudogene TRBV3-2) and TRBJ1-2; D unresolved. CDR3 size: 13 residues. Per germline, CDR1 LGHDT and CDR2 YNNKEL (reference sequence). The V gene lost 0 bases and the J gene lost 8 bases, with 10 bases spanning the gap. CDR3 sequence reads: CASSQELKWGYTF. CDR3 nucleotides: TGTGCCAGCAGCCAAGAGTTGAAGTGGGGCTACACCTTC.

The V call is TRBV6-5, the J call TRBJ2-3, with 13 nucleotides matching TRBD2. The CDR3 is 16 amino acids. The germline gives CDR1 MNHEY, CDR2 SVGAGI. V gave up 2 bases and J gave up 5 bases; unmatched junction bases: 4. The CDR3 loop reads CASSYGGTSGVDTQYF. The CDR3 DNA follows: TGTGCCAGCAGTTACGGAGGGACTAGCGGGGTAGATACGCAGTATTTT.